The entry below gives a single T cell receptor beta chain sequence along with its context. TCRdb keeps only in-frame clones here, not all; method: immunoSEQ multiplex PCR. The sample shows 150,000 or so clones, approximately 92% of them seen only once. These data come from a study of control samples from healthy donors and cancer patients. Per germline, CDR1 ENHRY and CDR2 SYGVKD. CDR3 size: 14 residues. Losses at the gene ends were 7 bases for V and 0 bases for J; bases not matched to a gene: 4. The rearrangement links TRBV10-3 to TRBJ2-3; 7 positions agree with TRBD2. The TCR sequence derives from a woman aged 45-65 years in good health. Sequences were obtained from blood. CDR3 sequence: CAIKSSGSTDTQYF. CDR3 bases: TGTGCCATCAAATCTAGCGGAAGCACAGATACGCAGTATTTT.